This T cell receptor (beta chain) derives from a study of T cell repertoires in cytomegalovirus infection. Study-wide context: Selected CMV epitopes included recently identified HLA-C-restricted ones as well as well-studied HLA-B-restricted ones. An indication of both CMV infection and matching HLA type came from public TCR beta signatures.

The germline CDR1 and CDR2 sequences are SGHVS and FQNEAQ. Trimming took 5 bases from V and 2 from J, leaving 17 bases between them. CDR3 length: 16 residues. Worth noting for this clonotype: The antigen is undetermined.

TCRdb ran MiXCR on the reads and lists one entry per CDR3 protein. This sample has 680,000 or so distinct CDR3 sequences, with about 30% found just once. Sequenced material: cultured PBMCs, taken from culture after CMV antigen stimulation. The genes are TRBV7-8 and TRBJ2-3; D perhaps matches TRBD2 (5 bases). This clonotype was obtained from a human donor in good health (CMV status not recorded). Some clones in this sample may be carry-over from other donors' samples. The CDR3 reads CASSPDSGYFTDTQYF. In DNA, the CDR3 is TGTGCCAGCAGCCCAGACTCGGGGTATTTCACAGATACGCAGTATTTT.